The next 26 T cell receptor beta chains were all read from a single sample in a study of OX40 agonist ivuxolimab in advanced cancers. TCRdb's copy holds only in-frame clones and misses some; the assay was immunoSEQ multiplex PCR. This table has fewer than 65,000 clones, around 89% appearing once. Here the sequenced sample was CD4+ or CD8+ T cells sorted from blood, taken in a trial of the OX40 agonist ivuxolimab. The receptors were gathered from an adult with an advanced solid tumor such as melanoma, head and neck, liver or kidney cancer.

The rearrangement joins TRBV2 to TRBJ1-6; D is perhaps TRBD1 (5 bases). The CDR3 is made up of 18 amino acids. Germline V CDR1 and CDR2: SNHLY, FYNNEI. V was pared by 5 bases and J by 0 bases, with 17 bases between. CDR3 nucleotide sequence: TGTGCCAGCAGTACCCCGGGACGCTCCCGCTCCTATAATTCACCCCTCCACTTT. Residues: CASSTPGRSRSYNSPLHF.

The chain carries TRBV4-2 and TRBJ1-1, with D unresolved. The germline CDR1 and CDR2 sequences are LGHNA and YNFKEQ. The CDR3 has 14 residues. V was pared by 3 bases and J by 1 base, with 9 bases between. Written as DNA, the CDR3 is TGTGCCAGCAGCCAGCCTACAGAGAACACTGAAGCTTTCTTT. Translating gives CASSQPTENTEAFF.

The CDR3 DNA follows: TGCAGCGTTGAGTGGGGCTCCTACGAGCAGTACTTC. This sequence encodes CSVEWGSYEQYF. The chain employs TRBV29-1 and TRBJ2-7; D is unresolved. The CDR3 has 12 residues. V was trimmed by 3 bases and J by 0 bases, leaving 6 bases between them. The germline gives CDR1 SQVTM, CDR2 ANQGSEA.

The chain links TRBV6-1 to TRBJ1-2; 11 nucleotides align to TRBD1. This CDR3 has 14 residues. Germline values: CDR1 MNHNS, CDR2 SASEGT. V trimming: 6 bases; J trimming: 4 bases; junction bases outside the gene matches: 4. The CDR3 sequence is CASRRGQGGYGYTF. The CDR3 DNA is TGTGCCAGCAGGCGGGGACAGGGGGGCTATGGCTACACCTTC.

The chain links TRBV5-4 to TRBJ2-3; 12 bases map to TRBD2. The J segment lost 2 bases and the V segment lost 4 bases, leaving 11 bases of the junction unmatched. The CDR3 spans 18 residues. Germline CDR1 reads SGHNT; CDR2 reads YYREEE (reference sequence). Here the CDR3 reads CASSIGLAGTTYTDTQYF. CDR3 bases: TGTGCCAGCAGCATAGGACTAGCGGGGACTACCTACACAGATACGCAGTATTTT.

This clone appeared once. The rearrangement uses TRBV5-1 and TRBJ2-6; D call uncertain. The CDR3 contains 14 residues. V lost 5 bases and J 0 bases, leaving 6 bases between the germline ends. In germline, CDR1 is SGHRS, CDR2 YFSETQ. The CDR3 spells CASRVSSGANVLTF. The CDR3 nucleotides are TGCGCCAGCAGAGTTAGCTCTGGGGCCAACGTCCTGACTTTC.

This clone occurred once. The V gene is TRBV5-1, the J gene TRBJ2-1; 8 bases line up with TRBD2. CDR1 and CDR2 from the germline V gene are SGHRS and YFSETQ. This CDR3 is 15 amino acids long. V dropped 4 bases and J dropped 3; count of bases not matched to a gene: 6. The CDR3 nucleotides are TGCGCCAGCAGCCTTACCGGGACTAGCTACAATGAGCAGTTCTTC. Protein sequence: CASSLTGTSYNEQFF.

The CDR3 nucleotides are TGTGCCAGCAGCTTAACCTACAGGGGAGATACGCAGTATTTT. This codes for CASSLTYRGDTQYF. The chain joins TRBV7-8 to TRBJ2-3, with 7 bases matching TRBD1. Germline V lookup: CDR1 SGHVS, CDR2 FQNEAQ. The trim removed 2 bases at V and 5 bases at J, leaving 4 bases unmatched. The CDR3 is made up of 14 amino acids.

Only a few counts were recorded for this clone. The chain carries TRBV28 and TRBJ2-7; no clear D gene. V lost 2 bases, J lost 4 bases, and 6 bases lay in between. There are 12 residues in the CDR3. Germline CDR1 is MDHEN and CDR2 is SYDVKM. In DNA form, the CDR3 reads TGTGCCAGCAGTTTAAACTCTTACGAGCAGTACTTC. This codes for CASSLNSYEQYF.

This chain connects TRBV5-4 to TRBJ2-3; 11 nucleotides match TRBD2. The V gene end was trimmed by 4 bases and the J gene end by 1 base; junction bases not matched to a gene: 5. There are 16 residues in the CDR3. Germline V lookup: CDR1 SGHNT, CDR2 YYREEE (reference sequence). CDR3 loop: CASSPGLAGGTDTQYF. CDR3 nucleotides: TGTGCCAGCAGCCCAGGACTAGCGGGTGGCACAGATACGCAGTATTTT.

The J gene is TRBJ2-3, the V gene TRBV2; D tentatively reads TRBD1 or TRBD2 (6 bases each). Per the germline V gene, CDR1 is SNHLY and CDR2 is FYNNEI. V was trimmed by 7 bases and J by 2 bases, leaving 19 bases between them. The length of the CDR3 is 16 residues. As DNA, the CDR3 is TGTGCCAGCAAGCCGGGGGCAGGGGCCCTCACAGATACGCAGTATTTT. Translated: CASKPGAGALTDTQYF.

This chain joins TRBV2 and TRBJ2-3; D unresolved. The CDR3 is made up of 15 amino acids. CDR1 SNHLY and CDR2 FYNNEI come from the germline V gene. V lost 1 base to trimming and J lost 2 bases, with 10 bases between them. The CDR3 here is CASSEDRANTDTQYF. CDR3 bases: TGTGCCAGCAGTGAAGATAGAGCAAACACAGATACGCAGTATTTT.

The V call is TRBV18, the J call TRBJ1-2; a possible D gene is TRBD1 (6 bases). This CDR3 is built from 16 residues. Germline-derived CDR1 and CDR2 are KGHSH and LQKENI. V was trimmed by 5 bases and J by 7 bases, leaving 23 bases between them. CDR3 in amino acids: CASSLTGRESDSGYTF. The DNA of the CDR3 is TGTGCCAGCTCATTAACAGGGAGGGAATCGGATAGTGGCTACACCTTC.

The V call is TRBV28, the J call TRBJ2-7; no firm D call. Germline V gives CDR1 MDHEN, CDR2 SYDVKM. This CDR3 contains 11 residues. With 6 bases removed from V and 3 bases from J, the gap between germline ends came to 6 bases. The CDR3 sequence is CASSISYEQYF. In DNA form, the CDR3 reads TGTGCCAGCAGCATAAGCTACGAGCAGTACTTC.

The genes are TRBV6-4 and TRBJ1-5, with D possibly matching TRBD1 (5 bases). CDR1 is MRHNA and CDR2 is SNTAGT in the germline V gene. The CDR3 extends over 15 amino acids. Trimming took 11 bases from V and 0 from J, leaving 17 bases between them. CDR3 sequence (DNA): TGTGCCTTCCCACCTAGGGGCTGTAGCAATCAGCCCCAGCATTTT. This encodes CAFPPRGCSNQPQHF.

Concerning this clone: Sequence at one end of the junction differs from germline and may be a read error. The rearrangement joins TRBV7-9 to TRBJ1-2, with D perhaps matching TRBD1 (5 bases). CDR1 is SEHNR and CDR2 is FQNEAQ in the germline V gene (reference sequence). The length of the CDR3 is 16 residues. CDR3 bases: TGTGCCAGCACCTTAGGGTTGCCGGGGCAGAGCTATGGCTACACCTTC. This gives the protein CASTLGLPGQSYGYTF.

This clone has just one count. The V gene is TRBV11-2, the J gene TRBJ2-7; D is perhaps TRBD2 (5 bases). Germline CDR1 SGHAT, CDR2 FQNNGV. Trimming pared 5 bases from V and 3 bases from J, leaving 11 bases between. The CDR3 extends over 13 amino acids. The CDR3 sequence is CASSPSEGYEQYF. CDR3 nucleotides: TGTGCCAGCAGCCCCTCAGAGGGCTACGAGCAGTACTTC.

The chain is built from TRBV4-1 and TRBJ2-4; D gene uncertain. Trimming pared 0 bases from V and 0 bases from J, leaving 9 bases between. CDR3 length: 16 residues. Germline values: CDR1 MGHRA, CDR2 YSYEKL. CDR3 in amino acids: CASSQDPTLAKNIQYF. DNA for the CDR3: TGCGCCAGCAGCCAAGACCCGACACTAGCCAAAAACATTCAGTACTTC.

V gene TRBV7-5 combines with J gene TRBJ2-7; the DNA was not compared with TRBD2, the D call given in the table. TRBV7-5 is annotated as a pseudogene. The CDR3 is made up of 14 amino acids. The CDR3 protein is CARSSPLTSHEQYF. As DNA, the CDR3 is TGTGCCAGAAGCTCCCCCCTAACGAGTCACGAGCAGTACTTC.

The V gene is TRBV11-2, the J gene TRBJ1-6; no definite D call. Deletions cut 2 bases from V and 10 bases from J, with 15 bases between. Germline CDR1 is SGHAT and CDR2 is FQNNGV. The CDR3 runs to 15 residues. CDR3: CASSLPGPLGSPLHF. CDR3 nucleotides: TGTGCCAGCAGCTTACCCGGGCCCTTGGGGTCACCCCTCCACTTT.

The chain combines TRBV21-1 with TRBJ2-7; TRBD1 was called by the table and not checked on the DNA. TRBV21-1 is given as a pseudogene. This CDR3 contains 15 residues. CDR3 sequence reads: CASSDMTGKRYEQYF. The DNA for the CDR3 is TGTGCCAGCAGCGATATGACAGGGAAGCGGTACGAGCAGTACTTC.

The chain's CDR3 is CASSAYRKETQYF. CDR3 in DNA: TGTGCCAGCAGTGCCTATCGGAAAGAGACCCAGTACTTC. The chain couples TRBV6-1 to TRBJ2-5; D is unclear. V was shortened by 4 bases and J by 3 bases, with 9 bases between the two germline ends. The CDR3 loop spans 13 amino acids. Germline V gives CDR1 MNHNS, CDR2 SASEGT.

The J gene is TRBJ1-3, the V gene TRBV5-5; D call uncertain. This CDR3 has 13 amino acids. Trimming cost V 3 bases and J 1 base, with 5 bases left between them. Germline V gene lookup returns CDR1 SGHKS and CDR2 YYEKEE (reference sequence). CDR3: CASSSLSGNTIYF. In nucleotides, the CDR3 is TGTGCCAGCAGCTCCTTATCTGGAAACACCATATATTTT.

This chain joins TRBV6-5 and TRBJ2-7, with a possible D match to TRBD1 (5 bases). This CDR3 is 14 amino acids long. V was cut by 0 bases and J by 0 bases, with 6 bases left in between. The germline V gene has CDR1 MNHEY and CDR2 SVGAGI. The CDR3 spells CASSYSTDSYEQYF. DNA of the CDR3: TGTGCCAGCAGTTACTCGACAGACTCCTACGAGCAGTACTTC.

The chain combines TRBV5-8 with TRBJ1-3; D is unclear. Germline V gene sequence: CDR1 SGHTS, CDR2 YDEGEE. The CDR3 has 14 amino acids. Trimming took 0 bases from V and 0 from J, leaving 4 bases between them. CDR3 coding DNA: TGTGCCAGCAGCTTGGGAATCTCTGGAAACACCATATATTTT. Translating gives CASSLGISGNTIYF.

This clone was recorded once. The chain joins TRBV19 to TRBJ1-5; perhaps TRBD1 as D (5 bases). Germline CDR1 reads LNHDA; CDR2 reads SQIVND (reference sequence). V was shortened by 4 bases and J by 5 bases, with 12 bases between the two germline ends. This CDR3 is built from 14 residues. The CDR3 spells CASSSQGGHQPQHF. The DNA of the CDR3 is TGTGCCAGTAGTAGCCAGGGAGGGCATCAGCCCCAGCATTTT.